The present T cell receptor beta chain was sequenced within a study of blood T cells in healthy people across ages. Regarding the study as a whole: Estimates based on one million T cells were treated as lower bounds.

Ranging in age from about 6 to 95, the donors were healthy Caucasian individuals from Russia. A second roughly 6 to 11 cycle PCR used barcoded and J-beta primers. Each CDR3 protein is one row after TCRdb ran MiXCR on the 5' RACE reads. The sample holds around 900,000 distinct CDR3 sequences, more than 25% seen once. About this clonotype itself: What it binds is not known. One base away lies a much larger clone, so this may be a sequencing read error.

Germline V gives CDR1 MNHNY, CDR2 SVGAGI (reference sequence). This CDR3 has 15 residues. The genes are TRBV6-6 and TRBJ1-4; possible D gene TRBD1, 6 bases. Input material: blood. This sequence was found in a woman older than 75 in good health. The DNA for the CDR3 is TGTGCCTGCAGTTATCAGCAGGGGTCCGGTGAAAAACTGTTTTTT. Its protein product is CACSYQQGSGEKLFF.